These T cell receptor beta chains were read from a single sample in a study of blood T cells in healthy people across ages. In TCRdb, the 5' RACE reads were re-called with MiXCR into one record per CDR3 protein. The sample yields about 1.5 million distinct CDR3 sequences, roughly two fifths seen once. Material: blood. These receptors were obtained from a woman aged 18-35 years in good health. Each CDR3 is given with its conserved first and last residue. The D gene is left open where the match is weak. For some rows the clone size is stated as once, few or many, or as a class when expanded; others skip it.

CDR3nt: TGTGCCAGCAGTTTGCCCAGACAGGCCCTTCGGGAGACCCAGTACTTC
CDR3aa: CASSLPRQALRETQYF
v_gene: TRBV12-3/TRBV12-4
len: 16
d_gene: NA
j_gene: TRBJ2-5
abundance: many

CDR3nt: TGCAGTGCTGCCCTAAGCGGGAGCCATGAGCAGTACTTC
CDR3aa: CSAALSGSHEQYF
v_gene: TRBV20-1
len: 13
d_gene: TRBD2
j_gene: TRBJ2-7
abundance: NA

CDR3nt: TGTGCCAGCAGAAATTGGGAGGGCACTGAAGCTTTCTTT
CDR3aa: CASRNWEGTEAFF
v_gene: TRBV3-1
len: 13
d_gene: NA
j_gene: TRBJ1-1
abundance: NA

CDR3nt: TGCAGTGCTAGGAGGGCGGGGCACGTCTACGAGCAGTACTTC
CDR3aa: CSARRAGHVYEQYF
v_gene: TRBV20-1
len: 14
d_gene: NA
j_gene: TRBJ2-7
abundance: NA

CDR3nt: TGTGCCAGCAGCTCGGGACAGAACACTGAAGCTTTCTTT
CDR3aa: CASSSGQNTEAFF
v_gene: TRBV12-3/TRBV12-4
len: 13
d_gene: NA
j_gene: TRBJ1-1
abundance: many

CDR3nt: TGCAGCGTTGGATTGACTAGCGACTACTACAATGAGCAGTACTTC
CDR3aa: CSVGLTSDYYNEQYF
v_gene: TRBV29-1
len: 15
d_gene: TRBD2
j_gene: TRBJ2-5
abundance: few

CDR3nt: TGTGCCAGCTCACCCGGGACAGCTAACAATGAGCAGTACTTC
CDR3aa: CASSPGTANNEQYF
v_gene: TRBV18
len: 14
d_gene: TRBD1
j_gene: TRBJ2-7
abundance: NA

CDR3nt: TGCAGCACCGGGTGGGATGGCACTGAAGCTTTCTTT
CDR3aa: CSTGWDGTEAFF
v_gene: TRBV29-1
len: 12
d_gene: NA
j_gene: TRBJ1-1
abundance: NA

CDR3nt: TGCAGTGCTAGAGGGCGATTTGGAAACACCATATATTTT
CDR3aa: CSARGRFGNTIYF
v_gene: TRBV20-1
len: 13
d_gene: NA
j_gene: TRBJ1-3
abundance: few

CDR3nt: TGTGCCAGCAGCTCAAGAGGGGACAGTCATGGCTACACCTTC
CDR3aa: CASSSRGDSHGYTF
v_gene: TRBV14
len: 14
d_gene: TRBD1
j_gene: TRBJ1-2
abundance: NA

CDR3nt: TGCGCCAGCGGGACCGGTTTAATAAACACCATATATTTT
CDR3aa: CASGTGLINTIYF
v_gene: TRBV10-2
len: 13
d_gene: NA
j_gene: TRBJ1-3
abundance: NA

CDR3nt: TGTGCCAGCAGCGCATTAGGGTCGGGGGCCAACGTCCTGACTTTC
CDR3aa: CASSALGSGANVLTF
v_gene: TRBV7-2
len: 15
d_gene: NA
j_gene: TRBJ2-6
abundance: NA

CDR3nt: TGTGCCAGCAGCTGGACTTCTATTTATCTCAATGAGCAGTTCTTC
CDR3aa: CASSWTSIYLNEQFF
v_gene: TRBV7-9
len: 15
d_gene: NA
j_gene: TRBJ2-1
abundance: NA

CDR3nt: TGTGCCTTAGGACAGGGTTTCTACAATGAGCAGTACTTC
CDR3aa: CALGQGFYNEQYF
v_gene: TRBV2
len: 13
d_gene: TRBD1
j_gene: TRBJ2-7
abundance: NA

CDR3nt: TGCAGTGCTACCGGATCCGGGACTAGCGGGAGGGGAAATGAGCAGTTCTTC
CDR3aa: CSATGSGTSGRGNEQFF
v_gene: TRBV20-1
len: 17
d_gene: TRBD2
j_gene: TRBJ2-1
abundance: NA

CDR3nt: TGTGCCAGCTCACCACCGGGACTACTCGAGCAGTACTTC
CDR3aa: CASSPPGLLEQYF
v_gene: TRBV18
len: 13
d_gene: TRBD2
j_gene: TRBJ2-7
abundance: few

CDR3nt: TGTGCCAGCAGCTTAGTCGGGACCATCCCCGGCTACACCTTC
CDR3aa: CASSLVGTIPGYTF
v_gene: TRBV7-9
len: 14
d_gene: NA
j_gene: TRBJ1-2
abundance: few

CDR3nt: TGCGCCAGCAGCCATGGTAATGGCGAGCAGTTCTTC
CDR3aa: CASSHGNGEQFF
v_gene: TRBV4-3
len: 12
d_gene: NA
j_gene: TRBJ2-1
abundance: few

CDR3nt: TGTGCCAGCGCCTCTAGGACTTACAATGAGCAGTTCTTC
CDR3aa: CASASRTYNEQFF
v_gene: TRBV6-2/TRBV6-3
len: 13
d_gene: NA
j_gene: TRBJ2-1
abundance: NA

CDR3nt: TGCAGCGTTGAAGCGGGACACCAAGAGACCCAGTACTTC
CDR3aa: CSVEAGHQETQYF
v_gene: TRBV29-1
len: 13
d_gene: NA
j_gene: TRBJ2-5
abundance: many

CDR3nt: TGTGCCATCAGTGGGACAGGGGAGGGCTCTGGGGCCAACGTCCTGACTTTC
CDR3aa: CAISGTGEGSGANVLTF
v_gene: TRBV10-3
len: 17
d_gene: TRBD1
j_gene: TRBJ2-6
abundance: NA

CDR3nt: TGTGCCAGCAGCGCCGTTGTCCAAGAGACCCAGTACTTC
CDR3aa: CASSAVVQETQYF
v_gene: TRBV11-2
len: 13
d_gene: NA
j_gene: TRBJ2-5
abundance: few

CDR3nt: TGTGCCAGCAGCTGGGGTGATGTGACTACGTCCTACGAGCAGTACTTC
CDR3aa: CASSWGDVTTSYEQYF
v_gene: TRBV11-2
len: 16
d_gene: NA
j_gene: TRBJ2-7
abundance: NA

CDR3nt: TGTGCCAGCAGCCGTACAGGGTCGCCTAGTGAAAAACTGTTTTTT
CDR3aa: CASSRTGSPSEKLFF
v_gene: TRBV7-9
len: 15
d_gene: NA
j_gene: TRBJ1-4
abundance: few